These 3 T cell receptor beta chains came from one sample sequenced in a study of blood T cell repertoires in COVID-19. This table comes from immunoSEQ multiplex PCR, and its TCRdb copy is limited to in-frame clones, with some not included. The sample includes fewer than 400,000 clones, about nine tenths of them seen just once. Input material: PBMCs or T cells enriched from blood (not recorded which). Receptors were obtained from a man younger than 40 who had recovered from COVID-19.

V gene TRBV28 combines with J gene TRBJ1-5; 8 bases are shared with TRBD1. Germline loops: CDR1 MDHEN, CDR2 SYDVKM. This CDR3 has 15 amino acids. V shed 2 bases, J shed 6 bases, and the junction held 6 bases outside the gene matches. The CDR3 here is CASSLRQGAGQPQHF. The CDR3 DNA sequence: TGTGCCAGCAGTTTACGGCAGGGGGCCGGTCAGCCCCAGCATTTT.

The J gene is TRBJ2-5, the V gene TRBV7-9, with D possibly TRBD1 on 5 matching bases. The V gene's germline CDR1 is SEHNR and CDR2 FQNEAQ (reference sequence). This CDR3 contains 14 residues. With 5 bases removed from V and 2 bases from J, the gap between germline ends came to 12 bases. CDR3 protein: CASSHRQLQETQYF. The DNA for the CDR3 is TGTGCCAGCAGCCACCGACAGTTACAAGAGACCCAGTACTTC.

This clone was seen just once. The chain carries TRBV6-5 and TRBJ2-7; no clear D. From germline, CDR1 is MNHEY and CDR2 SVGAGI. V was pared by 7 bases and J by 5 bases, with 15 bases between. The CDR3 consists of 13 residues. Here the CDR3 DNA reads TGTGCCAGCACTGCCGCGCCCCACCACGAGCAGTACTTC. It specifies CASTAAPHHEQYF.